The 12 T cell receptor beta chains presented below share a single source sample, sequenced in a study of shared clonotypes between healthy human individuals (dated by TCRdb to about 2020). Library construction relied on the immunoSEQ multiplex PCR assay. TCRdb took over this immuneACCESS table, retaining in-frame rearrangements with V and J assigned. Such tables are incomplete; in checked studies, under half of the missing clones stem from an unresolved V gene, and the remainder is unexplained. The table for this sample lists around 440,000 clones; approximately 77% of them were counted only once. The top ten constitute around 13% of the sample. The sequenced sample consisted of PBMCs. The receptors were gathered from a woman between 40 and 50 years old in good health. Some clones in this sample may be carry-over from other donors' samples.

Only one count was recorded for this clone. The rearrangement uses TRBV19 and TRBJ2-2; 7 bases line up with TRBD1. The CDR3 covers 15 residues. Germline values: CDR1 LNHDA, CDR2 SQIVND (reference sequence). V was clipped by 5 bases and J by 4 bases; unmatched bases: 7. This CDR3 is CASSPRQGSTGELFF. The CDR3 DNA is TGTGCCAGTAGTCCCCGACAGGGTAGCACCGGGGAGCTGTTTTTT.

This clone was picked up one time. CDR3 sequence: CAISEGSGPSYEQYF. CDR3 nucleotide sequence: TGTGCCATCAGTGAAGGTAGCGGACCCTCCTACGAGCAGTACTTC. The V call is TRBV10-3, the J call TRBJ2-7; D is possibly TRBD2 (6 bases). The V and J ends lost 3 bases and 0 bases respectively, with 12 bases between them. Germline loops: CDR1 ENHRY, CDR2 SYGVKD. The CDR3 totals 15 residues.

The gene calls are TRBV28 and TRBJ2-1; 7 bases line up with TRBD2. Per the germline V gene, CDR1 is MDHEN and CDR2 is SYDVKM. This CDR3 is 16 amino acids long. The V gene end was trimmed by 1 base and the J gene end by 9 bases; junction bases not matched to a gene: 12. Written as DNA, the CDR3 is TGTGCCAGCAGTTTATATCGAGCGGGACCCGGTGGTGAGCAGTTCTTC. Residues: CASSLYRAGPGGEQFF.

The chain carries TRBV9 and TRBJ2-6; possible D gene TRBD2, 5 bases. Trimming stripped 5 bases from V and 0 bases from J, with 15 bases between. Germline V gene lookup returns CDR1 SGDLS and CDR2 YYNGEE. This CDR3 has 17 amino acids. The CDR3 DNA reads TGTGCCAGCAGTGCTTCCTCCGGAGGCTCTGGGGCCAACGTCCTGACTTTC. Amino acid sequence: CASSASSGGSGANVLTF.

The chain has TRBV19 and TRBJ2-5; 12 bases align to TRBD2. CDR1 and CDR2 (germline): LNHDA, SQIVND (reference sequence). The CDR3 runs to 14 residues. The junction had 6 bases not matched to a gene; V was cut back by 5 bases and J by 8 bases. This chain's CDR3 is CASSPTSGGHTQYF. In DNA form, the CDR3 reads TGTGCCAGTAGTCCGACTAGCGGGGGTCACACCCAGTACTTC.

The chain employs TRBV4-2 and TRBJ1-1, with a possible D match to TRBD1 (5 bases). This CDR3 is built from 15 residues. CDR1 LGHNA and CDR2 YNFKEQ come from the germline V gene. Trimming took off 2 bases at V and 0 bases at J, with 10 bases between the two ends. This chain's CDR3 is CASSQLGTLNTEAFF. The CDR3 DNA reads as TGTGCCAGCAGCCAACTGGGGACCCTGAACACTGAAGCTTTCTTT.

This clone was found a few times. This chain joins TRBV11-2 and TRBJ2-3; perhaps D is TRBD1 or TRBD2 (5 bases each). V was pared by 6 bases and J by 5 bases, with 18 bases between. CDR1 is SGHAT and CDR2 is FQNNGV in the germline V gene. This CDR3 spans 15 amino acids. The CDR3 region is CASRQAGRKIDTQYF. CDR3 DNA: TGTGCCAGCAGACAGGCGGGCCGGAAGATAGATACGCAGTATTTT.

On this clone: Given a far larger clone just one base away, this is likely a sequencing read error. CDR3 DNA sequence: TGTGCCAGCAGTTCGGCCTACGAGCAGTACTTC. Its translation is CASSSAYEQYF. The chain is built from TRBV5-4 and TRBJ2-7; D unclear. Per the germline V gene, CDR1 is SGHNT and CDR2 is YYREEE (reference sequence). The CDR3 sequence is 11 residues long. Trimming left V 5 bases short and J 2 bases short, with 5 bases between.

CDR3 in DNA: TGTGCCAGCAGTTTGGGGTCTGGGGCCTACGAGCAGTACTTC. Its protein is CASSLGSGAYEQYF. This rearrangement joins TRBV28 to TRBJ2-7; no reliable D call. The germline V gene has CDR1 MDHEN and CDR2 SYDVKM. CDR3 length equals 14 residues. V was pared by 3 bases and J by 2 bases, with 11 bases between.

On this clone itself: Possible read error: a much larger clone is one base away. The chain joins TRBV7-2 to TRBJ2-2; no clear D gene. This CDR3 has 16 amino acids. V was pared by 7 bases and J by 5 bases, with 20 bases between. Germline CDR1 SGHTA, CDR2 FQGNSA. The CDR3 bases are TGTGCCAGCACCCAAGATCGGCCCGCACAAACCGGGGAGCTGTTTTTT. This encodes CASTQDRPAQTGELFF.

The chain recombines TRBV9 with TRBJ1-1, with D possibly TRBD1 on 5 matching bases. With 7 bases removed from V and 1 base from J, the gap between germline ends came to 17 bases. There are 15 residues in the CDR3. In germline, CDR1 is SGDLS, CDR2 YYNGEE. The CDR3 is CASRGIGQENTEAFF. CDR3 sequence (DNA): TGTGCCAGCCGGGGGATCGGGCAGGAGAACACTGAAGCTTTCTTT.

The genes are TRBV6-5 and TRBJ2-1; D possibly corresponds to TRBD1 (5 bases). Trimming took off 4 bases at V and 1 base at J, with 11 bases between the two ends. CDR1 is MNHEY, CDR2 SVGAGI, per germline. This CDR3 has 15 residues. CDR3 bases: TGTGCCAGCAGTTTCAGGGCAAGGTCCTACAATGAGCAGTTCTTC. Its translation: CASSFRARSYNEQFF.